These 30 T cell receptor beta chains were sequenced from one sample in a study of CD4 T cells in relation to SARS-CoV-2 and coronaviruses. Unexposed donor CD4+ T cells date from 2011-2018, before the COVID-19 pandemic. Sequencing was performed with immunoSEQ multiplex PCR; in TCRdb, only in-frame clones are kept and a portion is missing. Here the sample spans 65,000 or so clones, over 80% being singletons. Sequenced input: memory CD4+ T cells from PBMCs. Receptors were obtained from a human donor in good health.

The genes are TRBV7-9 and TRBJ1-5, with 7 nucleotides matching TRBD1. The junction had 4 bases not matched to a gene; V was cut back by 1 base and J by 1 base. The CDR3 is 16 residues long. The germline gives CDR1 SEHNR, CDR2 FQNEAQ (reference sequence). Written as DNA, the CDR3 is TGTGCCAGCAGCTTAGTGAGGGGGCGAAGCAATCAGCCCCAGCATTTT. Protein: CASSLVRGRSNQPQHF.

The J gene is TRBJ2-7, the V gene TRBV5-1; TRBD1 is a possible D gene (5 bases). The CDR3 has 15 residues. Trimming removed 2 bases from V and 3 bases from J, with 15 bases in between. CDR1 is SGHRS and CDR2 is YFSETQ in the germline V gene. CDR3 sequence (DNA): TGCGCCAGCAGCTTAGTGTCAGGGTCTATCTACGAGCAGTACTTC. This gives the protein CASSLVSGSIYEQYF.

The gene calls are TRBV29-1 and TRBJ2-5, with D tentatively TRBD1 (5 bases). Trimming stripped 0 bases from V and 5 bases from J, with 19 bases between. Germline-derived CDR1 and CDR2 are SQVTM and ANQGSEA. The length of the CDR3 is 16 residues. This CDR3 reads CSVEDRVDTWGETQYF. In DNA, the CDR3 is TGCAGCGTTGAAGATCGGGTGGACACTTGGGGCGAGACCCAGTACTTC. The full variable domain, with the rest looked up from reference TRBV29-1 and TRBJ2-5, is SAVISQKPSRDICQRGTSLTIQCQVDSQVTMMFWYRQQPGQSLTLIATANQGSEATYESGFVIDKFPISRPNLTFSTLTVSNMSPEDSSIYLCSVEDRVDTWGETQYFGPGTRLLVL.

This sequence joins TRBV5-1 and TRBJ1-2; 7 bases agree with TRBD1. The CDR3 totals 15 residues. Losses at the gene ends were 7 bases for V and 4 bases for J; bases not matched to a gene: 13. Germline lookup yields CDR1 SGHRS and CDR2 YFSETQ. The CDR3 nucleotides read TGCGCCAGCTCAGATACGGACAGGAGGCCCTATGGCTACACCTTC. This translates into CASSDTDRRPYGYTF.

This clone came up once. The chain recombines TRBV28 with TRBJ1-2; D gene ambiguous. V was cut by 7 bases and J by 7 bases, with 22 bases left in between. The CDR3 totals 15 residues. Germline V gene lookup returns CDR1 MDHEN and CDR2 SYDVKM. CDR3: CASTRGGTALPGYTF. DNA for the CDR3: TGTGCCAGCACCCGGGGAGGAACTGCTTTACCTGGCTACACCTTC.

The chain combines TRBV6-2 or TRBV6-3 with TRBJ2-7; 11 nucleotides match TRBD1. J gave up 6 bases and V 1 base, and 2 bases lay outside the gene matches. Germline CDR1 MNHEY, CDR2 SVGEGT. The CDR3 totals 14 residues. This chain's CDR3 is CASSYLGQGGEQYF. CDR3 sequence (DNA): TGTGCCAGCAGTTACTTGGGACAGGGGGGCGAGCAGTACTTC.

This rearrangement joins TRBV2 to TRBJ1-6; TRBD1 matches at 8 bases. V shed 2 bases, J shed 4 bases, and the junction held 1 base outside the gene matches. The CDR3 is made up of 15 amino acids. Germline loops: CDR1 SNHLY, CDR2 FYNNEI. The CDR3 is CASSEWTGYNSPLHF. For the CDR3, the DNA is TGTGCCAGCAGTGAATGGACAGGGTATAATTCACCCCTCCACTTT.

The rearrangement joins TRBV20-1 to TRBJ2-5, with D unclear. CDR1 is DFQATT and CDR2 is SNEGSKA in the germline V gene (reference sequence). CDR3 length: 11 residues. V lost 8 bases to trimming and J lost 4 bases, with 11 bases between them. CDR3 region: CSSNPSETQYF. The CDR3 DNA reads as TGCAGTTCCAACCCGTCAGAGACCCAGTACTTC.

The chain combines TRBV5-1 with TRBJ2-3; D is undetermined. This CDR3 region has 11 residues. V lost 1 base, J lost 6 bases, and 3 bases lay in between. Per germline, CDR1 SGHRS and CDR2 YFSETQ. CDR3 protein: CASSLMDTQYF. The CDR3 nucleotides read TGCGCCAGCAGCTTGATGGATACGCAGTATTTT. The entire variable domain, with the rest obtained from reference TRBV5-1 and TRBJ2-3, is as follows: KAGVTQTPRYLIKTRGQQVTLSCSPISGHRSVSWYQQTPGQGLQFLFEYFSETQRNKGNFPGRFSGRQFSNSRSEMNVSTLELGDSALYLCASSLMDTQYFGPGTRLTVL.

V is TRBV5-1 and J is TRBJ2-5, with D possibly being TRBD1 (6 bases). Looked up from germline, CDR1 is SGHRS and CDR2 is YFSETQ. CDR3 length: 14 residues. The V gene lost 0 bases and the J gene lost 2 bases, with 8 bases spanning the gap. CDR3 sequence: CASSLGTEQETQYF. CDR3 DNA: TGCGCCAGCAGCTTGGGGACAGAACAAGAGACCCAGTACTTC.

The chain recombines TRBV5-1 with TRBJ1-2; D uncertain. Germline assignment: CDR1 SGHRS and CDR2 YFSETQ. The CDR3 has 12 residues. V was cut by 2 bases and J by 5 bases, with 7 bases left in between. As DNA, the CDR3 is TGCGCCAGCAGCTTAGAGGGTTATGGCTACACCTTC. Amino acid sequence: CASSLEGYGYTF.

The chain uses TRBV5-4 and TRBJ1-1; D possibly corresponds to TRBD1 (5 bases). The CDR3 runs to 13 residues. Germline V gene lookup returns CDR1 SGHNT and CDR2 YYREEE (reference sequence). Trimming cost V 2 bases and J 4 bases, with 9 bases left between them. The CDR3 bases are TGTGCCAGCAGCTTAGGAGGGACCACTGAAGCTTTCTTT. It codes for CASSLGGTTEAFF.

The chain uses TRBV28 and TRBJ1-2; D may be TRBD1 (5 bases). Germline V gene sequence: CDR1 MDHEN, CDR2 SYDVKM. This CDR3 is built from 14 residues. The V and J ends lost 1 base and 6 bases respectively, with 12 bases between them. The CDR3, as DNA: TGTGCCAGCAGTTTATTATCAGGGCGGCATGGCTACACCTTC. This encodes CASSLLSGRHGYTF.

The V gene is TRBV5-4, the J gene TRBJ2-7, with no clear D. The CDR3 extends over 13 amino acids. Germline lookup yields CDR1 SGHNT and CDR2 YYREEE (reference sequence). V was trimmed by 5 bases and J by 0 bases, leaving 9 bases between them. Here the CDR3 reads CASSLDLSYEQYF. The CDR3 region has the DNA TGTGCCAGCAGTCTCGACCTCTCCTACGAGCAGTACTTC.

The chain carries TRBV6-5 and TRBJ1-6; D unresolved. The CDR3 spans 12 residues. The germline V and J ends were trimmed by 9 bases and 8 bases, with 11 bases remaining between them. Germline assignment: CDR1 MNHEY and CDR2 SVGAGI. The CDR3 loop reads CARVRGDSPLHF. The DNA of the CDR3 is TGTGCCAGGGTCCGAGGCGATTCACCCCTCCACTTT.

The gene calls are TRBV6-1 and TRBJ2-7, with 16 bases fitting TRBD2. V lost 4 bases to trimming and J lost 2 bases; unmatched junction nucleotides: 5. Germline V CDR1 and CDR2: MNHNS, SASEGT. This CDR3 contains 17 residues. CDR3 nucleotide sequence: TGTGCCAGCAGTGGGCCCGGGACTAGCGGGAGGGCCTACGAGCAGTACTTC. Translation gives CASSGPGTSGRAYEQYF.

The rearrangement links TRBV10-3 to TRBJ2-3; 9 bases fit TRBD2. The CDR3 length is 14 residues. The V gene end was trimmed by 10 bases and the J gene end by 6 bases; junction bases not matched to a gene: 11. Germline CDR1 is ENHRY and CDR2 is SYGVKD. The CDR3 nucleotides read TGTGCCACGAGACTAGCGGAGGGGTCGGATACGCAGTATTTT. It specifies CATRLAEGSDTQYF.

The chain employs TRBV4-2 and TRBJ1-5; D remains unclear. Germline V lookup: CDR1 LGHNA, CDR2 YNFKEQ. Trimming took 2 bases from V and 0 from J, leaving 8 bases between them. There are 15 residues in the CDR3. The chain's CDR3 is CASSQTSYSNQPQHF. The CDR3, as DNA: TGTGCCAGCAGCCAAACCTCCTATAGCAATCAGCCCCAGCATTTT.

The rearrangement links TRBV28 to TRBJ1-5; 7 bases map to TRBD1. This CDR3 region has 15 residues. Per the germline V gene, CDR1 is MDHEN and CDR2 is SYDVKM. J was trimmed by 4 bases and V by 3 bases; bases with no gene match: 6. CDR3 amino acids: CASSFVGQTNQPQHF. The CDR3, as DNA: TGTGCCAGCAGTTTCGTGGGACAGACGAATCAGCCCCAGCATTTT.

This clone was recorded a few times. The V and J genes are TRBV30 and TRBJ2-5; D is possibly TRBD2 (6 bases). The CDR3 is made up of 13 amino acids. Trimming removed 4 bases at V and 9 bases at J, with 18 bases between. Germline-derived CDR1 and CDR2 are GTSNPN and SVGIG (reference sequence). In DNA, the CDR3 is TGTGCCTGGAACAGAGGTGAGGGAGGAGCCCAGTACTTC. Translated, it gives CAWNRGEGGAQYF.

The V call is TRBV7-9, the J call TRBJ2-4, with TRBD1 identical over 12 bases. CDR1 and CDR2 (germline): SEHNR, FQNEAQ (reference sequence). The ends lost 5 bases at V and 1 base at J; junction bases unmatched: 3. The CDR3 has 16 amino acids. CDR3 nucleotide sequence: TGTGCCAGCAGCCCCGGGACAGGGGGCGCCAAAAACATTCAGTACTTC. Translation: CASSPGTGGAKNIQYF. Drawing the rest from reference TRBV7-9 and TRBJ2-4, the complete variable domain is DTGVSQNPRHKITKRGQNVTFRCDPISEHNRLYWYRQTLGQGPEFLTYFQNEAQLEKSRLLSDRFSAERPKGSFSTLEIQRTEQGDSAMYLCASSPGTGGAKNIQYFGAGTRLSVL.

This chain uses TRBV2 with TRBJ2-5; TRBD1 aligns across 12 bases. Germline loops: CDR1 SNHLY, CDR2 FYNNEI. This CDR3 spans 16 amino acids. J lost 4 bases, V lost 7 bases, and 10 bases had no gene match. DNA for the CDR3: TGTGCCAGCACGAGGCGGGACAGGGGGCGCCCAGAGACCCAGTACTTC. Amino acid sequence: CASTRRDRGRPETQYF.

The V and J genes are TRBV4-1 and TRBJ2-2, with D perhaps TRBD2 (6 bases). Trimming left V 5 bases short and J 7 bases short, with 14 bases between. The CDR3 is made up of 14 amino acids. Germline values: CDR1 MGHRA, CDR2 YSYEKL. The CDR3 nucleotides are TGCGCCAGCAGCTCGGGACTTCGGCTCGGGGAGCTGTTTTTT. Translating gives CASSSGLRLGELFF.

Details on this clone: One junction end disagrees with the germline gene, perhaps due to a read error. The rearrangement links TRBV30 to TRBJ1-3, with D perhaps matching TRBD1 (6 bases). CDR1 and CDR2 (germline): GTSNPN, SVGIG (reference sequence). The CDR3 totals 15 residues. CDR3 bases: TGTACCTGGAGATCCAGGACAGTCTCTGGAAACACCATATATTTT. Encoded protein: CTWRSRTVSGNTIYF.

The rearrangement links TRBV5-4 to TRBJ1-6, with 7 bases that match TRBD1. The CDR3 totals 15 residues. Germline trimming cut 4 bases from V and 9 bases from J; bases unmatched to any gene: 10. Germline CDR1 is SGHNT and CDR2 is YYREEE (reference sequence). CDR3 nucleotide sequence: TGTGCCAGCAGCGGAGACAGGGCGTCGGGTTCACCCCTCCACTTT. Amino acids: CASSGDRASGSPLHF.

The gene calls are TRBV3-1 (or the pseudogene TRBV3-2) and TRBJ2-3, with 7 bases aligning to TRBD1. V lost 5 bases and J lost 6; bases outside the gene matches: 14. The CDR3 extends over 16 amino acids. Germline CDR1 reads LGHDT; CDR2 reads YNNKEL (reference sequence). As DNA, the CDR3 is TGTGCCAGCAGCGAAGGGGGCCTAGGTGCAGGCGATACGCAGTATTTT. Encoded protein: CASSEGGLGAGDTQYF.

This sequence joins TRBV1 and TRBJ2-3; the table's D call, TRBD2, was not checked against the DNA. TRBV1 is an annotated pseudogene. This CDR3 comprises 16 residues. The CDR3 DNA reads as TGCACCAGCAGCTTTCGACTAGCGGGGAGCAGAGATACGCAGTATTTT. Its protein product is CTSSFRLAGSRDTQYF.

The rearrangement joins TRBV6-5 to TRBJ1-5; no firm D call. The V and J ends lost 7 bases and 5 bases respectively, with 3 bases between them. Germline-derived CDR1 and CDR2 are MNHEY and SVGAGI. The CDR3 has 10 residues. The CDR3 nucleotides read TGTGCCAGCAACCATCAGCCCCAGCATTTT. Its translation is CASNHQPQHF.

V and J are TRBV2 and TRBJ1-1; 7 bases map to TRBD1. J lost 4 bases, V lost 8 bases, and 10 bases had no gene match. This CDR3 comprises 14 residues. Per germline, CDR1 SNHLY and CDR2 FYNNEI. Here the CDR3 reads CASLTDRAGTEAFF. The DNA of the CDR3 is TGTGCCAGCCTGACTGACAGGGCGGGCACTGAAGCTTTCTTT. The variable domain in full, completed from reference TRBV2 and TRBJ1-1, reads EPEVTQTPSHQVTQMGQEVILRCVPISNHLYFYWYRQILGQKVEFLVSFYNNEISEKSEIFDDQFSVERPDGSNFTLKIRSTKLEDSAMYFCASLTDRAGTEAFFGQGTRLTVV.

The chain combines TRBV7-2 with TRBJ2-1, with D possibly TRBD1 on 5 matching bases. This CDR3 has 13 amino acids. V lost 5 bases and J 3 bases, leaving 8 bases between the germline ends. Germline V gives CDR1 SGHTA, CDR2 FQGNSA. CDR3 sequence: CASSVTGYNEQFF. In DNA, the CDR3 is TGTGCCAGCAGCGTAACAGGCTACAATGAGCAGTTCTTC. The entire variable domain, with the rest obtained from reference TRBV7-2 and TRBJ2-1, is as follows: GAGVSQSPSNKVTEKGKDVELRCDPISGHTALYWYRQSLGQGLEFLIYFQGNSAPDKSGLPSDRFSAERTGGSVSTLTIQRTQQEDSAVYLCASSVTGYNEQFFGPGTRLTVL.